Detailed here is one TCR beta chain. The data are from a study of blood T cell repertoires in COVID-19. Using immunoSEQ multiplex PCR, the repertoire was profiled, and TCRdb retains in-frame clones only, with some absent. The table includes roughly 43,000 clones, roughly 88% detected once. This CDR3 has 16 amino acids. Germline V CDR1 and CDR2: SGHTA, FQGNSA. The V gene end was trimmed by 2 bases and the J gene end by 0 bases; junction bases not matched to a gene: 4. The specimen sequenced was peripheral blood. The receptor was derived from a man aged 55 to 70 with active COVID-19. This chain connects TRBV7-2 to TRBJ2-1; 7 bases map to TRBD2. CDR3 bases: TGTGCCAGCAGCTTAAGTGGGGGGGGCTCCTACAATGAGCAGTTCTTC. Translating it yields CASSLSGGGSYNEQFF.